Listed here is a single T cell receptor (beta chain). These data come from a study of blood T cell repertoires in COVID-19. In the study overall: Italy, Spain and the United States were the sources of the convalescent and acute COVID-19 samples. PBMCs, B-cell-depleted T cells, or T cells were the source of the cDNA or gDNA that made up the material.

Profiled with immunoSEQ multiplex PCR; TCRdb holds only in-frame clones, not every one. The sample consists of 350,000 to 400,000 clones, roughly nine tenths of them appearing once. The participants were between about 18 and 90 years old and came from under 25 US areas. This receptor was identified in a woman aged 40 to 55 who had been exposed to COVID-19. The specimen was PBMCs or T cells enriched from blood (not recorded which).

CDR3 nucleotide sequence: TGCGCCAGCAGCTGGGGCTCCACTGAAGCTTTCTTT. Translated, it gives CASSWGSTEAFF. J is TRBJ1-1 and V is TRBV5-1; the D gene is possibly TRBD1 (5 bases). The V end lost 3 bases, the J end lost 4 bases, and 7 bases lay between the germline ends. Germline lookup yields CDR1 SGHRS and CDR2 YFSETQ. CDR3 length: 12 amino acids.